What follows are 6 T cell receptor beta chains derived from one specimen sequenced in a study of cytomegalovirus exposure and HLA in healthy donors. The table came from immunoSEQ multiplex PCR; TCRdb's copy has only in-frame clones and leaves some out. The profile shows about 180,000 clones, around 85% of them singletons. Sequencing was performed on PBMCs. The receptors stem from a man aged 18-30 years in good health and CMV-seropositive.

The chain has TRBV7-9 and TRBJ2-2; 8 bases match TRBD1. Losses at the gene ends were 1 base for V and 15 bases for J; bases not matched to a gene: 4. The CDR3 consists of 12 residues. Germline loops: CDR1 SEHNR, CDR2 FQNEAQ (reference sequence). The CDR3 loop reads CASSLGQGWMFF. The CDR3 DNA sequence: TGTGCCAGCAGCTTAGGACAGGGGTGGATGTTTTTT.

The chain recombines TRBV5-6 with TRBJ1-5, with D maybe TRBD1 (5 bases). This CDR3 has 14 residues. Trimming shortened V by 1 base and J by 9 bases, and 14 bases separated the two germline ends. Looked up from germline, CDR1 is SGHDT and CDR2 is YYEEEE. The CDR3 protein is CASSLKGHVLPQHF. CDR3 bases: TGTGCCAGCAGCTTGAAGGGGCACGTTCTGCCCCAGCATTTT.

The rearrangement links TRBV5-1 to TRBJ2-1, with TRBD1 as a possible D gene (5 bases). Germline loops: CDR1 SGHRS, CDR2 YFSETQ. CDR3 length equals 15 residues. Deletions cut 4 bases from V and 4 bases from J, with 15 bases between. In DNA, the CDR3 is TGCGCCAGCAGCCCCGACAGTAGATATTACAATGAGCAGTTCTTC. Translating gives CASSPDSRYYNEQFF.

This clone was seen once. The chain uses TRBV19 and TRBJ2-7; 10 bases match TRBD2. The V and J ends lost 3 bases and 5 bases, in that order; junction bases with no gene match: 7. CDR3 length equals 15 residues. Germline V gives CDR1 LNHDA, CDR2 SQIVND (reference sequence). CDR3: CASSIGSGRSHEQYF. The CDR3 nucleotides are TGTGCCAGTAGTATTGGTAGCGGGAGGTCCCACGAGCAGTACTTC.

This clone was observed many times. This chain joins TRBV13 and TRBJ2-1; the D gene is possibly TRBD2 (7 bases). CDR3 length equals 15 residues. Germline V gene lookup returns CDR1 PRHDT and CDR2 FYEKMQ (reference sequence). V was clipped by 6 bases and J by 2 bases, with 14 bases between them. The CDR3, as DNA: TGTGCCAGCAGAGTAAGAGGGGGGGCCTACAATGAGCAGTTCTTC. It is translated as CASRVRGGAYNEQFF. The variable domain in full, completed from reference TRBV13 and TRBJ2-1, reads AAGVIQSPRHLIKEKRETATLKCYPIPRHDTVYWYQQGPGQDPQFLISFYEKMQSDKGSIPDRFSAQQFSDYHSELNMSSLELGDSALYFCASRVRGGAYNEQFFGPGTRLTVL.

V gene TRBV5-6 combines with J gene TRBJ1-2; D is perhaps TRBD1 (6 bases). Germline CDR1 reads SGHDT; CDR2 reads YYEEEE. V lost 4 bases to trimming and J lost 4 bases, with 17 bases between them. The CDR3 has 15 amino acids. In nucleotides, the CDR3 is TGTGCCAGCAGCGCCGGGATAGGGACACTCTATGGCTACACCTTC. Protein: CASSAGIGTLYGYTF.